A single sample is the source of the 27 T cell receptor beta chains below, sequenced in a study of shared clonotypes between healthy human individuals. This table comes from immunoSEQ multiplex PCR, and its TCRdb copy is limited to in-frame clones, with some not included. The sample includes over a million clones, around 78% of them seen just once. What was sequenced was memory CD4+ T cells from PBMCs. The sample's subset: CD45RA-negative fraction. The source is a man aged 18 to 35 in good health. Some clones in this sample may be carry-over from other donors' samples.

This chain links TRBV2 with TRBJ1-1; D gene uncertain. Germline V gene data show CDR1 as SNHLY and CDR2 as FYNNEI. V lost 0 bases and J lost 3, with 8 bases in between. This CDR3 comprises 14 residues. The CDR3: CASSEAGPDTEAFF. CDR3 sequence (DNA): TGTGCCAGCAGTGAAGCTGGACCTGACACTGAAGCTTTCTTT.

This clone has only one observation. This chain's CDR3 is CASNPGLAGADTQYF. CDR3 DNA sequence: TGTGCCAGCAACCCCGGGCTAGCGGGCGCCGATACGCAGTATTTT. The chain joins TRBV5-4 to TRBJ2-3, with 8 bases aligning to TRBD2. The CDR3 spans 15 residues. J lost 6 bases, V lost 6 bases, and 12 bases had no gene match. The germline gives CDR1 SGHNT, CDR2 YYREEE (reference sequence).

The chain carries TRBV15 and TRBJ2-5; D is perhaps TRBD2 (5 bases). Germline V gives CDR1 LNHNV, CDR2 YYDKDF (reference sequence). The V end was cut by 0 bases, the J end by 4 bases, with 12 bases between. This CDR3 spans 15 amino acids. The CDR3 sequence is CATSRDRPRGETQYF. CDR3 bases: TGTGCCACCAGCAGAGATAGGCCTCGGGGAGAGACCCAGTACTTC.

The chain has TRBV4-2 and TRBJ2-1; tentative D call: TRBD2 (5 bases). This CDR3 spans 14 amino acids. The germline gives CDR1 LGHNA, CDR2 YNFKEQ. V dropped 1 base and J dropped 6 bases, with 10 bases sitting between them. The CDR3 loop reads CASSQGRASNEQFF. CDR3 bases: TGTGCCAGCAGCCAAGGGCGGGCTAGCAATGAGCAGTTCTTC.

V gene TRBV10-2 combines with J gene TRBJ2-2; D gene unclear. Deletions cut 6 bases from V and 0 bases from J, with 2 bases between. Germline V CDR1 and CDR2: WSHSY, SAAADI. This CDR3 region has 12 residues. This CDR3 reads CASRANTGELFF. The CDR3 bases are TGCGCCAGCAGAGCGAACACCGGGGAGCTGTTTTTT.

The CDR3 region is CASSSPYPLGRGWSYGYTF. Written as DNA, the CDR3 is TGTGCCAGCAGCTCTCCATACCCCCTCGGCAGGGGCTGGAGCTATGGCTACACCTTC. The chain couples TRBV7-9 to TRBJ1-2, with a possible D match to TRBD1 (6 bases). The CDR3 length is 19 residues. The V end was cut by 4 bases, the J end by 4 bases, with 28 bases between. Germline lookup yields CDR1 SEHNR and CDR2 FQNEAQ (reference sequence).

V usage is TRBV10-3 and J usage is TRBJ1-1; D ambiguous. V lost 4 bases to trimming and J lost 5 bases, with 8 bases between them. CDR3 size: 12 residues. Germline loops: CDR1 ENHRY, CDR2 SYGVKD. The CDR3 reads CAISGGYTEAFF. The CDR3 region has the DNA TGTGCCATCAGTGGAGGGTATACTGAAGCTTTCTTT.

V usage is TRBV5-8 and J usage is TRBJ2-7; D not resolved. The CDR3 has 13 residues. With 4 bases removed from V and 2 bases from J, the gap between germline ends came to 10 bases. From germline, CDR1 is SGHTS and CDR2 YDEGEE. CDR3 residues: CASSLALTYEQYF. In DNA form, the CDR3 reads TGTGCCAGCAGCCTGGCCCTCACCTACGAGCAGTACTTC.

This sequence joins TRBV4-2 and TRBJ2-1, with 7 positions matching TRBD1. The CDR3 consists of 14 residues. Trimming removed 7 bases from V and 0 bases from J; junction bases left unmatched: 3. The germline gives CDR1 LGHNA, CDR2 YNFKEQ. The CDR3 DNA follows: TGTGCCAGCACGACAGGGACCTCCTACAATGAGCAGTTCTTC. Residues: CASTTGTSYNEQFF.

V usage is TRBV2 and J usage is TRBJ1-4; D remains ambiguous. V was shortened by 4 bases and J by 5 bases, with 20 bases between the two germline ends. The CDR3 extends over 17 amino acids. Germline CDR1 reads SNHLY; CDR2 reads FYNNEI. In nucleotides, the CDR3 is TGTGCCAGCAGTGGAACCCCTGACGAGCTTCAGAATGAAAAACTGTTTTTT. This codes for CASSGTPDELQNEKLFF.

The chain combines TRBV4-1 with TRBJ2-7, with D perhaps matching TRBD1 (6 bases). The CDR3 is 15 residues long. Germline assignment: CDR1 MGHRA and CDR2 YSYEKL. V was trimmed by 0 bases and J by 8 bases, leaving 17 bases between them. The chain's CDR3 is CASSQDGQFGIKQYF. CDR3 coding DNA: TGCGCCAGCAGCCAAGATGGACAGTTCGGAATAAAGCAGTACTTC.

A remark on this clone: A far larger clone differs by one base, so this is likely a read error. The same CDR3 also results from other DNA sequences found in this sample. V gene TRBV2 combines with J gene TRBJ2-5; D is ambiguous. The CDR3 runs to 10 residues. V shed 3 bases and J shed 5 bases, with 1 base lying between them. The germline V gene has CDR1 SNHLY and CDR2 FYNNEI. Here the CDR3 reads CASSEETQYF. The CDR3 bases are TGTGCCAGCAGTGAGGAGACCCAGTACTTC.

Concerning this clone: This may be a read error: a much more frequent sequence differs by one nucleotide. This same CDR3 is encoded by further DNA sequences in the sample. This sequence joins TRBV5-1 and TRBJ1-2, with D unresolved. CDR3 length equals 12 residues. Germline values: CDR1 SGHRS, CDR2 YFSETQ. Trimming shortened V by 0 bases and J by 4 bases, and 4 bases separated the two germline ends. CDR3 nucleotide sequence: TGCGCCAGCAGCTTGGACGGCTATGGCTACACCTTC. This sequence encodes CASSLDGYGYTF.

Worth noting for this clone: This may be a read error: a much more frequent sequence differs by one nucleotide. DNA for the CDR3: TGTGCCAGCACCCAGAACACTGAAGCTTTCTTT. This codes for CASTQNTEAFF. This chain uses TRBV2 with TRBJ1-1, with D unclear. CDR3 length: 11 residues. V lost 7 bases, J lost 1 base, and 4 bases lay in between. Germline V CDR1 and CDR2: SNHLY, FYNNEI.

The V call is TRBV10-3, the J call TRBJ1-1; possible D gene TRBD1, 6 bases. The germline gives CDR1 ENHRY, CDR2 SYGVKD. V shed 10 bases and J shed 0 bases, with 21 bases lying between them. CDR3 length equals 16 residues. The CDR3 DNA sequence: TGTGCCACTAGGAAGACAGGTTCATCAGTGAACACTGAAGCTTTCTTT. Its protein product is CATRKTGSSVNTEAFF.

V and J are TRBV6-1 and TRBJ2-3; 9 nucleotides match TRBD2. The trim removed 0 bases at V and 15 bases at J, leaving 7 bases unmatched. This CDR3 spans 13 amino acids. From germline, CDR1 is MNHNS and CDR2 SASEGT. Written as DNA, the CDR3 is TGTGCCAGCAGTGAAGCTCCAGCGGGAGGAGGATATTTT. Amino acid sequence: CASSEAPAGGGYF.

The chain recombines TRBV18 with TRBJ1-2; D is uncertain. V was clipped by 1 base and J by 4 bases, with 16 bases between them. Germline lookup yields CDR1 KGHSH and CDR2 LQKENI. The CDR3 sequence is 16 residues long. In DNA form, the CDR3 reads TGTGCCAGCTCACCACTCCTTCAGCCGGAAGGCTATGGCTACACCTTC. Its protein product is CASSPLLQPEGYGYTF.

CDR3 in DNA: TGTGCCAGCAGCACGGACAGGGTCGGGCCAGAGACCCAGTACTTC. Its translation: CASSTDRVGPETQYF. The chain joins TRBV11-2 to TRBJ2-5, with 8 bases that match TRBD1. Germline CDR1 SGHAT, CDR2 FQNNGV. With V trimmed by 5 bases and J by 4 bases, 9 bases remained unmatched. This CDR3 has 15 amino acids.

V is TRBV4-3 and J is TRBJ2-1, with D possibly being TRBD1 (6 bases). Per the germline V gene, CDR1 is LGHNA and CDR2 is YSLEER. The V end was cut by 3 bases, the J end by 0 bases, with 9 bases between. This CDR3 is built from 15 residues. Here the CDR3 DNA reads TGCGCCAGCAGCCACACGGACAGCTCCTACAATGAGCAGTTCTTC. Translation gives CASSHTDSSYNEQFF.

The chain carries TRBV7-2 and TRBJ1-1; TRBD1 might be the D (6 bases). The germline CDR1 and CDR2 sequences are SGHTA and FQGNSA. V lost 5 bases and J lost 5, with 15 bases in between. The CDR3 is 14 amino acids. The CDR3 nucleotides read TGTGCCAGCAGCGTGACAGGTCCGAGGACTGAAGCTTTCTTT. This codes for CASSVTGPRTEAFF.

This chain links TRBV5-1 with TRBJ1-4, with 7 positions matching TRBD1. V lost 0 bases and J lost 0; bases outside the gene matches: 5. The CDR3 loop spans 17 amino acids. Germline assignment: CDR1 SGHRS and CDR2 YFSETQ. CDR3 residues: CASSLDRGLSTNEKLFF. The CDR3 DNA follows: TGCGCCAGCAGCTTGGACAGGGGCCTTTCAACTAATGAAAAACTGTTTTTT.

CDR3 DNA sequence: TGTGCCAGCATTCGGGACAGTTTCACCTACGAGCAGTACTTC. Translated, it gives CASIRDSFTYEQYF. This chain joins TRBV2 and TRBJ2-7; 7 nucleotides match TRBD1. Germline loops: CDR1 SNHLY, CDR2 FYNNEI. CDR3 length: 14 residues. V lost 7 bases to trimming and J lost 2 bases; unmatched junction nucleotides: 8.

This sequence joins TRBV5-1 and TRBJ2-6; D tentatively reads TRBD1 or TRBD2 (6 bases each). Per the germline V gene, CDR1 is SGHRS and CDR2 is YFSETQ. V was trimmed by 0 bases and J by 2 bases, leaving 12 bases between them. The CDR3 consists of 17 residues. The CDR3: CASSLGGGRPGANVLTF. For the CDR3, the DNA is TGCGCCAGCAGCTTGGGAGGGGGGCGCCCTGGGGCCAACGTCCTGACTTTC.

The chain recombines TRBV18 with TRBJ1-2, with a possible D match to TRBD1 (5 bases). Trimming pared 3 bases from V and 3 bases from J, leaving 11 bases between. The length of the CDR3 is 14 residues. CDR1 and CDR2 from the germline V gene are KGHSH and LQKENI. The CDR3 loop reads CASSPSGRYYGYTF. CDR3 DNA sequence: TGTGCCAGCTCACCCTCAGGGAGATACTATGGCTACACCTTC.

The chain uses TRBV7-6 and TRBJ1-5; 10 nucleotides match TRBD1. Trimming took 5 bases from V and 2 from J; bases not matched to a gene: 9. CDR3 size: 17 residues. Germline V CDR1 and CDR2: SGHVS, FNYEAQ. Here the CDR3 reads CASSPGQGGDGNQPQHF. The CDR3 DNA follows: TGTGCCAGCAGCCCCGGACAGGGGGGGGACGGCAATCAGCCCCAGCATTTT.

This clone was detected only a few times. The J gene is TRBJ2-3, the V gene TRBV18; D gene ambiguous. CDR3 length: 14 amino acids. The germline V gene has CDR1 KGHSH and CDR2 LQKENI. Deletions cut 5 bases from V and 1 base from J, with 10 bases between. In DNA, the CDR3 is TGTGCCAGCTCAGTCGGGCTCCGCACAGATACGCAGTATTTT. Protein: CASSVGLRTDTQYF.

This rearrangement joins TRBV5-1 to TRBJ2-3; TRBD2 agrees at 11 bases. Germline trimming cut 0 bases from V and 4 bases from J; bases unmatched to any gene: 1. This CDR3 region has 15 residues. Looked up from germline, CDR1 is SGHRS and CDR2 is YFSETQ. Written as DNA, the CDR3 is TGCGCCAGCAGCTTGGAGGGACTAGCGGCAGATACGCAGTATTTT. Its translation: CASSLEGLAADTQYF.